This TCR beta chain was found in a study of T-cell reconstitution after alpha-beta-depleted transplantation in children. Unique molecular identifiers featured in how the TCRbeta library was prepared. TCRdb redid the calling of the PCR reads with MiXCR, one entry per CDR3 protein. The sample holds a few hundred thousand distinct CDR3 sequences; 9.7% are singletons and the top ten take approximately 5%. This clonotype was observed at least ten times. The specimen was PBMCs from the stem cell graft donor, collected from the stem cell graft. The clonotype was recovered from a human donor who donated a stem cell graft to a child with SCID.

The CDR3, as DNA: TGTGCCAGCAGCTTAGGGGGCGGGGGGATCTACAATGAGCAGTTCTTC. Encoded protein: CASSLGGGGIYNEQFF. The rearrangement joins TRBV7-9 to TRBJ2-1, with 8 bases that match TRBD2. The V gene's germline CDR1 is SEHNR and CDR2 FQNEAQ (reference sequence). J was trimmed by 3 bases and V by 1 base; bases with no gene match: 5. The CDR3 has 16 amino acids.